The 9 T cell receptor beta chains below come from one sample, sequenced in a study of blood T cell repertoires in COVID-19. Generated by immunoSEQ multiplex PCR, the TCRdb table keeps only in-frame clones and is missing some. Of fewer than 450,000 clones listed, around 90% are singletons. The source material was peripheral blood. These receptor sequences come from a woman between 18 and 30 years old who had recovered from COVID-19.

This chain uses TRBV5-1 with TRBJ2-1, with 11 bases matching TRBD2. The length of the CDR3 is 16 residues. Looked up from germline, CDR1 is SGHRS and CDR2 is YFSETQ. V shed 3 bases and J 2 bases; nucleotides not matched to a gene: 4. CDR3 nucleotides: TGCGCCAGCAGCTCCGGGACTAGCGGACCCTACAATGAGCAGTTCTTC. Its translation is CASSSGTSGPYNEQFF.

The chain employs TRBV19 and TRBJ2-1; a weak D match, TRBD2 (6 bases). This CDR3 contains 17 residues. Between the trimmed V and J ends, which lost 3 bases and 5 bases, there was a span of 20 bases. Germline CDR1 LNHDA, CDR2 SQIVND (reference sequence). The CDR3 region is CASSIGLLASDHNEQFF. In DNA form, the CDR3 reads TGTGCCAGTAGTATTGGGCTCCTGGCTAGCGACCACAATGAGCAGTTCTTC.

This chain uses TRBV5-1 with TRBJ2-1, with D perhaps TRBD2 (6 bases). V was shortened by 0 bases and J by 2 bases, with 12 bases between the two germline ends. The CDR3 length is 16 residues. From germline, CDR1 is SGHRS and CDR2 YFSETQ. The CDR3 bases are TGCGCCAGCAGCTTGGCTAGCGCGGCCACCTACAATGAGCAGTTCTTC. It is translated as CASSLASAATYNEQFF.

J is TRBJ2-1 and V is TRBV11-3; no clear D. The length of the CDR3 is 13 residues. The V gene lost 5 bases and the J gene lost 4 bases, with 9 bases spanning the gap. The germline CDR1 and CDR2 sequences are SGHNT and YENEEA. The CDR3 is CASSRQAYNEQFF. CDR3 nucleotide sequence: TGTGCCAGCAGCCGGCAGGCGTACAATGAGCAGTTCTTC.

The chain couples TRBV7-7 to TRBJ2-5, with TRBD2 as a possible D gene (5 bases). The germline V gene encodes CDR1 SSHAT and CDR2 FNYEAQ (reference sequence). This CDR3 contains 13 residues. The V and J ends lost 2 bases and 7 bases respectively, with 11 bases between them. CDR3 protein: CASSLKARGTQYF. CDR3 in DNA: TGTGCCAGCAGCTTAAAGGCCCGGGGGACCCAGTACTTC.

The rearrangement uses TRBV7-9 and TRBJ2-3; 10 positions agree with TRBD2. This CDR3 contains 17 residues. With 6 bases clipped from V and 2 bases from J, the junction kept 11 bases outside the gene matches. Per germline, CDR1 SEHNR and CDR2 FQNEAQ (reference sequence). CDR3 in DNA: TGTGCCAGCAGTCTAGTGGCTAGCGGGGGCTCCACAGATACGCAGTATTTT. Encoded protein: CASSLVASGGSTDTQYF.

This chain links TRBV19 with TRBJ2-2; D possibly corresponds to TRBD2 (6 bases). V lost 3 bases, J lost 6 bases, and 8 bases lay in between. The CDR3 extends over 13 amino acids. Germline V gene sequence: CDR1 LNHDA, CDR2 SQIVND (reference sequence). The CDR3 spells CASSMVAAGELFF. For the CDR3, the DNA is TGTGCCAGTAGTATGGTAGCGGCCGGGGAGCTGTTTTTT. Based on the CDR3 plus reference TRBV19 and TRBJ2-2, the full variable domain is DGGITQSPKYLFRKEGQNVTLSCEQNLNHDAMYWYRQDPGQGLRLIYYSQIVNDFQKGDIAEGYSVSREKKESFPLTVTSAQKNPTAFYLCASSMVAAGELFFGEGSRLTVL.

The chain couples TRBV7-9 to TRBJ2-6; 7 nucleotides agree with TRBD1. Losses at the gene ends were 1 base for V and 0 bases for J; bases not matched to a gene: 3. Germline V gene lookup returns CDR1 SEHNR and CDR2 FQNEAQ (reference sequence). CDR3 length: 17 residues. The CDR3 sequence: CASSLGRTGSGANVLTF. The DNA for the CDR3 is TGTGCCAGCAGCTTAGGTCGGACAGGCTCTGGGGCCAACGTCCTGACTTTC.

V gene TRBV3-1 (or the pseudogene TRBV3-2) combines with J gene TRBJ1-1; D may be TRBD1 (6 bases). Germline values: CDR1 LGHDT, CDR2 YNNKEL (reference sequence). CDR3 length: 14 residues. The ends were cut back, 4 bases at V and 4 bases at J, with 13 bases in the middle. CDR3 sequence reads: CASSPRGGVTEAFF. CDR3 in DNA: TGTGCCAGCAGCCCCCGCGGGGGCGTCACTGAAGCTTTCTTT.